Listed below are T cell receptor beta chains from one sample, sequenced in a study of CD8+ T cells in alopecia areata. Clones were read by immunoSEQ multiplex PCR, and TCRdb kept only the in-frame ones, dropping some. The sample consists of approximately 200,000 clones, about 40% of them appearing once. The material sequenced was CD4+ T cells sorted from blood, taken at roughly week 36, from a patient treated with tofacitinib. The source is a human donor with alopecia areata. The CDR3 runs from the conserved cysteine through the conserved F or W. The D gene is left open where the match is weak. Part of the rows lack a size; the others show once, few, many or a class for expanded clones.

J,length,D,size,V,DNA,CDR3
TRBJ2-7,11,NA,NA,TRBV30,TGTGCCTGGAGCGGTGGGGACGAGCAGTACTTC,CAWSGGDEQYF
TRBJ2-4,11,NA,NA,TRBV20-1,TGCAGTGCTATCAAGGAGTCGATTCAGTACTTC,CSAIKESIQYF
TRBJ1-1,15,NA,few,TRBV30,TGTGCCTGGAGTGGATCGGAGACTATGGGCACTGAAGCTTTCTTT,CAWSGSETMGTEAFF
TRBJ1-2,12,NA,NA,TRBV9,TGTGCCAGCAGCGTTTATAAGTATGGCTACACCTTC,CASSVYKYGYTF
TRBJ2-3,16,TRBD2,once,TRBV7-6,TGTGCCAGCAGCTTCCCGGGGGGGCGGGTCACAGATACGCAGTATTTT,CASSFPGGRVTDTQYF
TRBJ2-3,13,NA,NA,TRBV7-2,TGTGCCAGCAGCTTCAATAGAAGGGAGGCGCAGTATTTT,CASSFNRREAQYF
TRBJ1-1,13,NA,few,TRBV6-6,TGTGCCAGCAGCCGACTCCTGAACACTGAAGCTTTCTTT,CASSRLLNTEAFF
TRBJ2-5,12,TRBD1,few,TRBV29-1,TGCAGTGGGCGACAGGGGCAGGAGACCCAGTACTTC,CSGRQGQETQYF
TRBJ2-3,13,NA,NA,TRBV5-1,TGCGCCAGCAGCCCATGGACCACAGATACGCAGTATTTT,CASSPWTTDTQYF
TRBJ1-1,13,NA,NA,TRBV15,TGTGCCACCAGTATTAAGACCAACACTGAAGCTTTCTTT,CATSIKTNTEAFF
TRBJ2-3,15,NA,few,TRBV11-2,TGTGCCAGCAGCTTAGCGGGAGCCCGCACAGATACGCAGTATTTT,CASSLAGARTDTQYF
TRBJ2-2,14,NA,few,TRBV2,TGTGCCAGCAGTGTCGGGACGGGAACCGGGGAGCTGTTTTTT,CASSVGTGTGELFF
TRBJ1-1,16,NA,NA,TRBV4-2,TGTGCCAGCAGCCAAGATGGGGCGGACGCTGGCACTGAAGCTTTCTTT,CASSQDGADAGTEAFF
TRBJ2-4,14,TRBD2,NA,TRBV27,TGTGCCAGCAGACTAGCGTTGGCCAAAAACATTCAGTACTTC,CASRLALAKNIQYF
TRBJ1-1,12,NA,NA,TRBV18,TGTGCCAGCTCGCTTCCTGAAGGTGGAGCTTTCTTT,CASSLPEGGAFF
TRBJ2-7,11,NA,NA,TRBV29-1,TGCAGCGTGATAGTAGCCTACGAGCAGTACTTC,CSVIVAYEQYF
TRBJ2-6,16,NA,NA,TRBV7-9,TGTGCCAGCAGCCAGGGTGTACGTTCTGGGGCCAACGTCCTGACTTTC,CASSQGVRSGANVLTF
TRBJ1-5,12,NA,once,TRBV9,TGTGCCAGCAGTACGGGCCTGCAGCCCCAGCATTTT,CASSTGLQPQHF
TRBJ2-1,14,NA,NA,TRBV5-1,TGCGCCAGCAGCTTGGCCGCCAGTCGCTATGAGCAGTTCTTC,CASSLAASRYEQFF
TRBJ1-1,14,NA,NA,TRBV27,TGTGCCAGCAGTTTAAGGGCATTGAACACTGAAGCTTTCTTT,CASSLRALNTEAFF
TRBJ1-1,13,NA,NA,TRBV7-2,TGTGCCAGCAGCTCAGGACGGACCACTGAAGCTTTCTTT,CASSSGRTTEAFF
TRBJ2-2,15,NA,NA,TRBV29-1,TGCAGCGTTACTAGGACATCCGGGTCCACCGGGGAGCTGTTTTTT,CSVTRTSGSTGELFF
TRBJ1-5,15,TRBD1,NA,TRBV4-1,TGCGCCAGCAGCCAAGCCGGGACAGTCAATCAGCCCCAGCATTTT,CASSQAGTVNQPQHF
TRBJ1-5,16,TRBD1,few,TRBV5-4,TGTGCCAGCAGGAAACGCGAGGGACAGGGGAGTCAGCCCCAGCATTTT,CASRKREGQGSQPQHF
TRBJ2-4,16,NA,NA,TRBV6-1,TGTGCCAGCAGTGAAAGGCGGACGGTAGCCAAAAACATTCAGTACTTC,CASSERRTVAKNIQYF
TRBJ2-7,12,NA,NA,TRBV30,TGTGCCTGGAGTGTACCTCCTTACGAGCAGTACTTC,CAWSVPPYEQYF
TRBJ2-5,13,NA,NA,TRBV25-1,TGTGCCAGCAGACGACAGGCTGAAGAGACCCAGTACTTC,CASRRQAEETQYF
TRBJ2-3,15,TRBD2,few,TRBV30,TGTGCCTGGAGTGTACTAGCGGGAGGTACAGATACGCAGTATTTT,CAWSVLAGGTDTQYF
TRBJ2-5,13,TRBD1,NA,TRBV27,TGTGCCAGCAGGGGACAGAGCCGAGAGACCCAGTACTTC,CASRGQSRETQYF
TRBJ2-7,14,NA,NA,TRBV2,TGTGCCAGCCTGATGTCGGGGGTTGGGATGGAGCAGTACTTC,CASLMSGVGMEQYF
TRBJ1-2,13,NA,NA,TRBV4-3,TGCGCCAGCAGCGAACAGGGCAACTATGGCTACACCTTC,CASSEQGNYGYTF
TRBJ1-2,10,NA,NA,TRBV29-1,TGCAGCGTTCTAAGGGAGGGCTACACCTTC,CSVLREGYTF
TRBJ2-2,15,TRBD2,NA,TRBV5-1,TGCGCCAGCAGCTTGCGACTAGCGGACACCGGGGAGCTGTTTTTT,CASSLRLADTGELFF
TRBJ1-2,14,NA,few,TRBV27,TGTGCCAGCAGGCTCACGGGGGCGAACTATGGCTACACCTTC,CASRLTGANYGYTF
TRBJ1-3,13,TRBD1,NA,TRBV30,TGTGCCGCGAGGACAGGGTCTGGAAACACCATATATTTT,CAARTGSGNTIYF
TRBJ1-5,13,NA,NA,TRBV30,TGTGCCTGGGGTACAGGGCTTGAACAGCCCCAGCATTTT,CAWGTGLEQPQHF
TRBJ2-7,12,NA,NA,TRBV30,TGTGCCTTGTGGACACCGGCCTACGAGCAGTACTTC,CALWTPAYEQYF
TRBJ2-1,17,TRBD1,NA,TRBV30,TGTGCCTGGAGCCAAACCGAGACAGGGGGAACCTACAATGAGCAGTTCTTC,CAWSQTETGGTYNEQFF
TRBJ2-5,14,NA,NA,TRBV28,TGTGCCAGCAGTTCCACAGGGATCTCGGAGACCCAGTACTTC,CASSSTGISETQYF
TRBJ2-3,13,NA,NA,TRBV29-1,TGCAGCGCCAGGGGGGAGGGCCCCGATACGCAGTATTTT,CSARGEGPDTQYF
TRBJ2-1,15,TRBD2,NA,TRBV11-2,TGTGCCAGCAGCTTGTCAGCGGGAGGAGGCAATGAGCAGTTCTTC,CASSLSAGGGNEQFF
TRBJ2-7,15,NA,NA,TRBV11-1,TGTGCCAGCAGCTTAGCGGGTCACAGTAACTACGAGCAGTACTTC,CASSLAGHSNYEQYF
TRBJ1-2,12,TRBD1,NA,TRBV30,TGTGCCTGGAGTGGACAGGGTGGCGGCTACACCTTC,CAWSGQGGGYTF
TRBJ2-1,14,NA,NA,TRBV28,TGTGCCAGCAGTTCTGGGACCAGCAACAATGAGCAGTTCTTC,CASSSGTSNNEQFF
TRBJ2-7,16,NA,NA,TRBV11-2,TGTGCCAGCAGCTCCTTGACAGGAGGTCCTATGGCCGAGCAGTACTTC,CASSSLTGGPMAEQYF
TRBJ2-1,15,TRBD2,few,TRBV29-1,TGCAGCACGGGGAGCGGGAGGGTGATAGGAAATGAGCAGTTCTTC,CSTGSGRVIGNEQFF
TRBJ2-1,14,NA,few,TRBV18,TGTGCCAGCTCACCGCAGGGTGCGGTGTATGAGCAGTTCTTC,CASSPQGAVYEQFF
TRBJ2-7,13,NA,few,TRBV2,TGTGCCAGCAGTGTAGGACGGAGCTACGAGCAGTACTTC,CASSVGRSYEQYF
TRBJ2-7,13,NA,NA,TRBV7-8,TGTGCCAGCAGCCCGGGGGTGTATGACGGAGTAGACTTC,CASSPGVYDGVDF
TRBJ2-2,14,NA,few,TRBV7-9,TGTGCCAGCAGCCCGGGACAAAACACCGGGGAGCTGTTTTTT,CASSPGQNTGELFF
TRBJ1-5,13,NA,few,TRBV18,TGTGCCAGCTCACCAGATATCAATCAGCCCCAGCATTTT,CASSPDINQPQHF
TRBJ1-2,12,NA,NA,TRBV5-4,TGTGCCGCGGGGCTGGGATACGGTGGCTACACCTTC,CAAGLGYGGYTF
TRBJ2-3,15,NA,NA,TRBV5-1,TGCGCCAGCAGCCTATTGGCAGGGGAGACAGATACGCAGTATTTT,CASSLLAGETDTQYF